This T cell receptor (beta chain) was recorded in a study of blood T cells in healthy people across ages. The CDR3 consists of 13 residues. The V gene's germline CDR1 is MNHEY and CDR2 SMNVEV (reference sequence). J was trimmed by 4 bases and V by 4 bases; bases with no gene match: 3. As to this clonotype: Its target is not known.

Study-wide findings and caveats: Without sorted subsets, naive and antigen-experienced compartments could not be conclusively compared. Diversity was estimated from one million T cells, and these estimates were considered underestimates. In long-lived donors, naive CD4+ cell counts and diversity exceeded those of aged donors.

Sample-barcoded 5' priming and a J-beta primer mix drove a second PCR of 7 to 11 cycles. One entry per CDR3 protein results from TCRdb running MiXCR on the 5' RACE reads. In the table there are roughly 1.5 million distinct CDR3 sequences, 35% to 45% of which are singletons. The TCR sequence derives from a woman under 30 in good health. The chain uses TRBV27 and TRBJ1-2, with TRBD1 matching 7 bases. Sequenced: blood. Here the CDR3 reads CASSWDSRYGYTF. The CDR3 DNA is TGTGCCAGCAGTTGGGACAGCCGCTATGGCTACACCTTC.